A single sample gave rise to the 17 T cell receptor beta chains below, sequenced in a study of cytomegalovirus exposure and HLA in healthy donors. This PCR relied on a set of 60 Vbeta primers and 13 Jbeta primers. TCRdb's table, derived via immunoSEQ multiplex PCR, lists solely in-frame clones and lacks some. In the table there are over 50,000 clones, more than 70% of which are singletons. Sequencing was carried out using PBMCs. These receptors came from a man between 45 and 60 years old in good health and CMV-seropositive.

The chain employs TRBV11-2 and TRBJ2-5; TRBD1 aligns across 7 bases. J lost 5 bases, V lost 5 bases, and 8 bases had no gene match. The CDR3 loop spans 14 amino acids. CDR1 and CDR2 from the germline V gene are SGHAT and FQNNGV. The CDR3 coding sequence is TGTGCCAGCAGCACCACGGGACAGTCGGAGACCCAGTACTTC. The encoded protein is CASSTTGQSETQYF.

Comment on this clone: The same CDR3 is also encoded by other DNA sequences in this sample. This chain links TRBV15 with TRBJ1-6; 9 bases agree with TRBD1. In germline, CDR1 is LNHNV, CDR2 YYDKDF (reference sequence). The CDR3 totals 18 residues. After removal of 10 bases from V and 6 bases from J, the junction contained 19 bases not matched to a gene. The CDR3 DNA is TGTGCCATCAAACTGGACAGGGGCCCACAGTCGGGTAATTCACCCCTCCACTTT. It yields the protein CAIKLDRGPQSGNSPLHF.

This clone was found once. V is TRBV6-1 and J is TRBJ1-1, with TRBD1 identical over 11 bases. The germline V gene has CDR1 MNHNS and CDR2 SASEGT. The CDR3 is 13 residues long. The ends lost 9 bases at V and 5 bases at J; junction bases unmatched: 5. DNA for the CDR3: TGTGCCAGTAGGACAGGGGGCCGGACTGAAGCTTTCTTT. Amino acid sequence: CASRTGGRTEAFF.

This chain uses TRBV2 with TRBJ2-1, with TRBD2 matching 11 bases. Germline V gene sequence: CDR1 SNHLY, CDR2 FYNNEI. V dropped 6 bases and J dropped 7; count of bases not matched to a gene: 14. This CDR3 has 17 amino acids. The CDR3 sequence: CASRGLAGGPLMNEQFF. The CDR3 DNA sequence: TGTGCCAGCAGAGGTTTAGCGGGGGGGCCATTGATGAATGAGCAGTTCTTC.

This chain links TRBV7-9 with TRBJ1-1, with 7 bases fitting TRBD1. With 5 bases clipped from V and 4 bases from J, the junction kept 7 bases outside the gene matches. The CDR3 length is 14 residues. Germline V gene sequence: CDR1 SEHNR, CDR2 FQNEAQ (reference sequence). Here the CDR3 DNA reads TGTGCCAGCAGCGCACAGGGGCAGGGCACTGAAGCTTTCTTT. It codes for CASSAQGQGTEAFF.

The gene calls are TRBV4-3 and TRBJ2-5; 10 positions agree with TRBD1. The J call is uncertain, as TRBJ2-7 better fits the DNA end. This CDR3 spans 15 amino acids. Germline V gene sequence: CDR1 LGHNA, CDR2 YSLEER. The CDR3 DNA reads TGCGCCAGCAGCCTGTCTCGGACAGGGGGCTACGAGCAGTACTTC. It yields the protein CASSLSRTGGYEQYF.

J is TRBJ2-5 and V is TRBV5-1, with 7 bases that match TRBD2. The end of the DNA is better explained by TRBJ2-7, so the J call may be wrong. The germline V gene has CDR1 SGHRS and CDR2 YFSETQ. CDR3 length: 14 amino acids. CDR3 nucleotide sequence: TGCGCCAGCAGCCTCGCCGGGACTACTTACGAGCAGTACTTC. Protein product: CASSLAGTTYEQYF.

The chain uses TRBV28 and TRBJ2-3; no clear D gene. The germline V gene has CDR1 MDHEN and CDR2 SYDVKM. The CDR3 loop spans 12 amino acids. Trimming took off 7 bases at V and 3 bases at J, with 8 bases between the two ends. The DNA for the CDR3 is TGTGCCAGCACTAAAAGTACAGATACGCAGTATTTT. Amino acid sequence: CASTKSTDTQYF. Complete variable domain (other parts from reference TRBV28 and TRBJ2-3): DVKVTQSSRYLVKRTGEKVFLECVQDMDHENMFWYRQDPGLGLRLIYFSYDVKMKEKGDIPEGYSVSREKKERFSLILESASTNQTSMYLCASTKSTDTQYFGPGTRLTVL.

CDR3 DNA sequence: TGCGCCAGCAGCCAACGCTTACTTCAGGGGGCCCCTGAAGCTTTCTTT. Its protein is CASSQRLLQGAPEAFF. The chain has TRBV4-1 and TRBJ1-1, with 8 bases that match TRBD1. From germline, CDR1 is MGHRA and CDR2 YSYEKL. The CDR3 consists of 16 residues. Germline trimming cut 2 bases from V and 6 bases from J; bases unmatched to any gene: 11.

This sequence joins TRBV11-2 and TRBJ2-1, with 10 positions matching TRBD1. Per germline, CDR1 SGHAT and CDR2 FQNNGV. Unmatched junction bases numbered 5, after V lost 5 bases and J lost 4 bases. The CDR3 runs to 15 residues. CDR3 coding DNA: TGTGCCAGCAGCGAGACAGGGGGCTTGTACAATGAGCAGTTCTTC. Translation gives CASSETGGLYNEQFF.

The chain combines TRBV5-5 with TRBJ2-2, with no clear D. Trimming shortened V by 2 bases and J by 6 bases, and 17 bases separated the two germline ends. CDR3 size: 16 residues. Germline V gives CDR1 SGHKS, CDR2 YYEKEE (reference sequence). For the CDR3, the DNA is TGTGCCAGCAGCTTCTCCATCTACTCTTTAGCCGGGGAGCTGTTTTTT. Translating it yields CASSFSIYSLAGELFF.

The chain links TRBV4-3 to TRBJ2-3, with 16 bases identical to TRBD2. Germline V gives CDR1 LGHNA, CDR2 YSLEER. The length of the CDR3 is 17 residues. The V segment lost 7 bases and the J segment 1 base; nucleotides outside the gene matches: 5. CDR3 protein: CASNPGTSGGGTDTQYF. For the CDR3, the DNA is TGCGCCAGCAACCCCGGGACTAGCGGGGGGGGCACAGATACGCAGTATTTT.

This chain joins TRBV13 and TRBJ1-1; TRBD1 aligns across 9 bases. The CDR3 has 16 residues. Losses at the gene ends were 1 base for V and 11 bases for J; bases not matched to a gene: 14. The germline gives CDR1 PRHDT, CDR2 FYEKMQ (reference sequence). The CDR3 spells CASSLDSTGGPRTAFF. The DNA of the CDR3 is TGTGCCAGCAGCTTAGACTCGACAGGGGGACCCCGAACGGCTTTCTTT.

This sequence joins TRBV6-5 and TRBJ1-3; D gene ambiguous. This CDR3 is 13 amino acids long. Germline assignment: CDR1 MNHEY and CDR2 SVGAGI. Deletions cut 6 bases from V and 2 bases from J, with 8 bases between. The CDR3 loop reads CASRQSPGNTIYF. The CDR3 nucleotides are TGTGCCAGCAGACAGTCACCTGGAAACACCATATATTTT.

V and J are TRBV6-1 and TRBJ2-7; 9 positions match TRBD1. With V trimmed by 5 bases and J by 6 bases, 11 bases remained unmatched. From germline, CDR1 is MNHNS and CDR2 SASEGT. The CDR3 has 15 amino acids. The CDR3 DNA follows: TGTGCCAGCAGTTCGCCACGGGACAGGGTGGGCGAGCAGTACTTC. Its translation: CASSSPRDRVGEQYF.

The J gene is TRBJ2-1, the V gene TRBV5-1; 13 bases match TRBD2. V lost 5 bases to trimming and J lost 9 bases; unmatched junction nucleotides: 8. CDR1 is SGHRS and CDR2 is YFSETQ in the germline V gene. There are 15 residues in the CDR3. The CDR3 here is CASREGTSGNAEQFF. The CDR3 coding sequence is TGCGCCAGCAGAGAAGGGACTAGCGGGAATGCTGAGCAGTTCTTC.

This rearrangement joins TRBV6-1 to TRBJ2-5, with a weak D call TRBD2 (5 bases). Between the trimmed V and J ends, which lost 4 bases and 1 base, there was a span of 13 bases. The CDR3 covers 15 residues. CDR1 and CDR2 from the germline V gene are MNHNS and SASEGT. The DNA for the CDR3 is TGTGCCAGCAGTGGAGTCGGAGGCCTCCAAGAGACCCAGTACTTC. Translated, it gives CASSGVGGLQETQYF.